This T cell receptor (beta chain) stems from a study of T cell clonality in common variable immunodeficiency. Sequenced by immunoSEQ multiplex PCR; TCRdb stores in-frame clones only, minus some. The record shows approximately 60,000 clones for this sample, with no singletons present. Study findings and constraints: Authors noted CVID clonality's cause needs subpopulation repertoire sequencing.

This clone came up a few times. The antigen is undetermined. The CDR3 end is not reached by the read, which stops 3 residues before it; the germline J gene fills it in. The CDR3 covers 15 residues. Germline values: CDR1 MNHNS, CDR2 SASEGT. This sequence was found in a person between 18 and 70 years old in good health. Sequenced input: peripheral blood mononuclear cells. The J gene is TRBJ1-2, the V gene TRBV6-1; D remains unclear. This CDR3 is CASSEASGSPDTYTF. The covered CDR3 bases are TGTGCCAGCAGTGAAGCTAGCGGGAGCCCAGATACC.